The text below deals with one T cell receptor beta chain. Antigen specificity is unknown. This CDR3 comprises 16 residues. With 0 bases clipped from V and 16 bases from J, the junction kept 16 bases outside the gene matches. The germline V gene has CDR1 SGHRS and CDR2 YFSETQ. The time point is: baseline pretreatment blood. Indicated treatment: 15 Gy SBRT to primary tumor, nephrectomy 4 weeks later. Serial blood draws occurred at baseline and 2 and 4 weeks post-SBRT. The tumor was a clear cell renal cell carcinoma. These data originate in a study of radiation and T cells in renal cell carcinoma. About the study: Nephrectomy followed 15 Gy stereotactic body radiation by 4 weeks.

Clones were sequenced by immunoSEQ multiplex PCR, and TCRdb holds only the in-frame ones, with some missing. The sample shows some 100,000 clones, 82% of them seen only once. Overall study findings and caveats: Top tumor clonotypes rose in blood 2 weeks post-radiation, then contracted.

The source of this sequence is a man aged 55 to 70 with renal cell carcinoma. The J gene is TRBJ2-4, the V gene TRBV5-1, with 10 bases aligning to TRBD2. The specimen was blood, collected from a patient whose treatment included radiotherapy and nephrectomy. CDR3 DNA sequence: TGCGCCAGCAGCTTGGCGACTGGGGCTAGCGGGGGAGACAGATACTTC. Protein: CASSLATGASGGDRYF.